The clone carrying this T cell receptor (beta chain) was found a few times. Trimming at V came to 3 bases and at J to 3 bases, leaving 4 bases not matched to a gene. The CDR3 is 15 amino acids. The germline CDR1 and CDR2 sequences are SGHAT and FQNNGV. TCRdb fed the RT-PCR reads into MiXCR, producing one record per CDR3 protein. The table has around 150,000 distinct CDR3 sequences, around 28% seen once. The source of the sample is a study of patients and donors after allogeneic stem cell transplantation. This clonotype originated in a human donor who was either an allogeneic HSCT recipient or a stem cell or donor lymphocyte infusion donor (not recorded which). It is not recorded whose cells these are; they may come from a transplant donor. This chain joins TRBV11-2 and TRBJ2-1, with TRBD2 identical over 8 bases. Sequencing used blood, either unsorted or a sorted T cell fraction (not recorded which). CDR3: CASSLASGYYNEQFF. In DNA, the CDR3 is TGTGCCAGCAGCTTGGCTAGCGGGTACTACAATGAGCAGTTCTTC.